These 2 T cell receptor beta chains share one sample of origin, sequenced in a study of T-cell reconstitution after alpha-beta-depleted transplantation in children. As it was prepared, the TCRbeta library received unique molecular identifiers. TCRdb recomputed calls from the PCR reads with MiXCR, one row per CDR3 protein. The sample has over 100,000 distinct CDR3 sequences, about 9.3% seen once. The source was PBMCs, collected before TCRalphabeta/CD19-depleted stem cell transplant. The source is a boy aged 2 to 10 with acute lymphoblastic leukemia, due to receive a stem cell transplant.

This clonotype was detected once. This rearrangement joins TRBV25-1 to TRBJ2-1, with D possibly TRBD1 on 6 matching bases. Germline CDR1 reads MGHDK; CDR2 reads SYGVNS. Trimming pared 6 bases from V and 12 bases from J, leaving 18 bases between. The CDR3 has 13 amino acids. Written as DNA, the CDR3 is TGTGCCAGCAGCGACGGGACACCTTTTTCGCAGTTCTTC. As protein: CASSDGTPFSQFF.

This clonotype was picked up a small number of times. V usage is TRBV27 and J usage is TRBJ2-6; D is unclear. Trimming took 5 bases from V and 5 from J, leaving 7 bases between them. This CDR3 comprises 13 residues. The germline CDR1 and CDR2 sequences are MNHEY and SMNVEV (reference sequence). The CDR3 region has the DNA TGTGCCAGCAGTCGCCTCTGGGCCAACGTCCTGACTTTC. It is translated as CASSRLWANVLTF.